These 6 T cell receptor beta chains came from one sample sequenced in a study of blood T cell repertoires in COVID-19. The method was immunoSEQ multiplex PCR; TCRdb's version includes in-frame clones alone and lacks a portion of them. There are 85,000 to 130,000 clones in the sample; 84% occur only once, and under 30% lies in the top ten. The sequenced sample was peripheral blood. The receptors were gathered from a man in his sixties with acute or convalescent COVID-19.

This clone is a singleton in its sample. The genes are TRBV19 and TRBJ2-5, with a weak D call TRBD2 (6 bases). V dropped 11 bases and J dropped 0 bases, with 16 bases sitting between them. This CDR3 contains 14 residues. CDR1 and CDR2 (germline): LNHDA, SQIVND (reference sequence). The CDR3, as DNA: TGTGCCTCGCGGGGATGGACTAACCAAGAGACCCAGTACTTC. It codes for CASRGWTNQETQYF.

J is TRBJ1-2 and V is TRBV5-1, with D tentatively TRBD1 (5 bases). This CDR3 has 15 amino acids. Trimming took off 3 bases at V and 5 bases at J, with 17 bases between the two ends. Germline CDR1 and CDR2: SGHRS and YFSETQ. CDR3 loop: CASSSGPDTHYGYTF. The CDR3 coding sequence is TGCGCCAGCAGCTCGGGCCCGGACACCCATTATGGCTACACCTTC. The complete variable domain, with remaining parts taken from reference TRBV5-1 and TRBJ1-2, reads KAGVTQTPRYLIKTRGQQVTLSCSPISGHRSVSWYQQTPGQGLQFLFEYFSETQRNKGNFPGRFSGRQFSNSRSEMNVSTLELGDSALYLCASSSGPDTHYGYTFGSGTRLTVV.

The chain has TRBV12-3 or TRBV12-4 and TRBJ2-7; tentative D call: TRBD2 (5 bases). This CDR3 comprises 13 residues. V gave up 6 bases and J gave up 2 bases, with 11 bases separating them. The CDR3: CASRTTGTYEQYF. Written as DNA, the CDR3 is TGTGCCAGCAGAACGACCGGGACCTACGAGCAGTACTTC.

The rearrangement uses TRBV5-1 and TRBJ2-3; 10 nucleotides agree with TRBD1. J was trimmed by 2 bases and V by 3 bases; bases with no gene match: 3. CDR1 and CDR2 from the germline V gene are SGHRS and YFSETQ. The CDR3 extends over 15 amino acids. The CDR3 loop is CASSWDRGDTDTQYF. The CDR3 DNA is TGCGCCAGCAGCTGGGACAGGGGAGACACAGATACGCAGTATTTT.

This rearrangement joins TRBV12-3 or TRBV12-4 to TRBJ2-5; D call uncertain. Trimming took off 6 bases at V and 4 bases at J, with 9 bases between the two ends. The length of the CDR3 is 12 residues. DNA of the CDR3: TGTGCCAGCAGGTCCCTCGGAGAGACCCAGTACTTC. Translating gives CASRSLGETQYF.

The rearrangement joins TRBV18 to TRBJ1-1; 8 nucleotides match TRBD1. CDR1 is KGHSH and CDR2 is LQKENI in the germline V gene. CDR3 length: 16 amino acids. Unmatched junction bases numbered 11, after V lost 4 bases and J lost 4 bases. The CDR3 region is CASSQTGGWISTEAFF. The CDR3 bases are TGTGCCAGCTCACAAACAGGGGGATGGATTTCCACTGAAGCTTTCTTT.